This T cell receptor (beta chain) was captured by sequencing in a study of OX40 agonist ivuxolimab in advanced cancers. About the study: Intravenous ivuxolimab was administered to patients every 2 weeks at 0.01 to 10 mg/kg.

The study's findings and limits: Relative to CD4+, CD8+ T cells held more expanded clones on average.

The CDR3 consists of 12 residues. Germline V gene lookup returns CDR1 SGHRS and CDR2 YFSETQ. V lost 3 bases and J lost 2, with 5 bases in between. The data were produced by immunoSEQ multiplex PCR, yet TCRdb's version contains in-frame clones alone and is incomplete. The sample has 80,000 to 100,000 clones, roughly 87% seen once. On this clone: Its antigen remains unidentified.

This sequence was found in an adult with an advanced solid tumor such as melanoma, head and neck, liver or kidney cancer. The chain couples TRBV5-1 to TRBJ2-5, with D unclear. The material sequenced was CD4+ or CD8+ T cells sorted from blood, taken in a trial of the OX40 agonist ivuxolimab. CDR3 amino acids: CASSSLQETQYF. The CDR3 DNA follows: TGCGCCAGCAGCTCGTTGCAAGAGACCCAGTACTTC.